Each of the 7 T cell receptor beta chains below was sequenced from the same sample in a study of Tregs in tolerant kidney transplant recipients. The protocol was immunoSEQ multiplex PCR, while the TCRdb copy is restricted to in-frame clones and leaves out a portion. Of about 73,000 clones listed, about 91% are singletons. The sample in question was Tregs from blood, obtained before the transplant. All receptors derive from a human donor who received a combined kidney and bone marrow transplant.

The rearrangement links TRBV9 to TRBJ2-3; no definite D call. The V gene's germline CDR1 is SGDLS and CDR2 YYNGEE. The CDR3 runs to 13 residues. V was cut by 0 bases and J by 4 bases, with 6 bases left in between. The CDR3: CASSVGFSDTQYF. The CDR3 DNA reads TGTGCCAGCAGCGTAGGTTTCTCAGATACGCAGTATTTT.

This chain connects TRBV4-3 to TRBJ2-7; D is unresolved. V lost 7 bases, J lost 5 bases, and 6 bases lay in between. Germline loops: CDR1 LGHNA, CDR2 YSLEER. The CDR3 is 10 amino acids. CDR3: CASIGHEQYF. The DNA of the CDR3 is TGCGCCAGCATAGGGCACGAGCAGTACTTC.

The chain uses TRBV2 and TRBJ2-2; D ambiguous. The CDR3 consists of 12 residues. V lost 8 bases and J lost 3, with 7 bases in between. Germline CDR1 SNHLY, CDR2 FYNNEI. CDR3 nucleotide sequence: TGTGCCAGCCGTAGAGACACCGGGGAGCTGTTTTTT. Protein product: CASRRDTGELFF.

The CDR3 coding sequence is TGTGCCAGTAGTTTAGCGGGAGCCTACGAGCAGTACTTC. Its translation: CASSLAGAYEQYF. This sequence joins TRBV19 and TRBJ2-5, with 9 bases identical to TRBD2. Near its end, the DNA agrees better with TRBJ2-7, so the J call may be wrong. The CDR3 has 13 amino acids. Germline CDR1 and CDR2: LNHDA and SQIVND (reference sequence).

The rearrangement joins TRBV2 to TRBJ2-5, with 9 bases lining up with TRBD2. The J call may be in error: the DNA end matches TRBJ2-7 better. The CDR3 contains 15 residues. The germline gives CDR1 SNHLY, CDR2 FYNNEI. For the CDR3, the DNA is TGTGCCAGCAGTGAATTGGCTAGCGGGATTCTCGAGCAGTACTTC. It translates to CASSELASGILEQYF.

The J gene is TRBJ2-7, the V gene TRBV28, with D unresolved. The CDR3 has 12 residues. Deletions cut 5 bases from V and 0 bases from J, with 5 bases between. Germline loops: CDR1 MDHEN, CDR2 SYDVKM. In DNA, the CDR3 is TGTGCCAGCAGTCCCGACTCCTACGAGCAGTACTTC. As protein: CASSPDSYEQYF.

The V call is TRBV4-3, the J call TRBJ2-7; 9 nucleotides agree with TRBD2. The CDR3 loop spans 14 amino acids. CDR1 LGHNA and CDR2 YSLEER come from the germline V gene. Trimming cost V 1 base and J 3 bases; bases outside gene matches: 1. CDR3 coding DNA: TGCGCCAGCAGCCAAGGACTAGCGGACTACGAGCAGTACTTC. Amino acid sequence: CASSQGLADYEQYF.